Below are 5 T cell receptor beta chains sequenced from a single sample in a study of cytomegalovirus exposure and HLA in healthy donors (dated by TCRdb to the late 2010s). Receptor libraries were prepared by the immunoSEQ multiplex PCR assay. Entries here come from immuneACCESS through TCRdb and include only in-frame sequences with V and J called. Some clones fail to appear in such tables; in the studies checked, an unresolved V gene covers under half of the shortfall, and the cause of the remainder is unknown. Here the sample has over 120,000 clones; roughly 89% occur a single time. Jointly, the top ten make up 9% of the sample. Material for sequencing was PBMCs. These TCRs come from a young woman in good health and CMV-seropositive.

This clone appeared a single time. V usage is TRBV4-2 and J usage is TRBJ1-6, with no clear D. The CDR3 is 14 residues long. Per germline, CDR1 LGHNA and CDR2 YNFKEQ. V was cut by 0 bases and J by 9 bases, with 9 bases left in between. This CDR3 is CASSQDGRISPLHF. The CDR3 bases are TGTGCCAGCAGCCAAGACGGGAGGATTTCACCCCTCCACTTT.

This chain joins TRBV5-1 and TRBJ1-2, with 7 positions matching TRBD1. CDR3 length: 17 amino acids. V lost 3 bases to trimming and J lost 4 bases; unmatched junction nucleotides: 15. Germline lookup yields CDR1 SGHRS and CDR2 YFSETQ. CDR3 nucleotide sequence: TGCGCCAGCAGCTGGGGAACGACAGGGCGATTGTCCTATGGCTACACCTTC. Translating it yields CASSWGTTGRLSYGYTF. Supplemented by reference TRBV5-1 and TRBJ1-2, the full variable domain reads KAGVTQTPRYLIKTRGQQVTLSCSPISGHRSVSWYQQTPGQGLQFLFEYFSETQRNKGNFPGRFSGRQFSNSRSEMNVSTLELGDSALYLCASSWGTTGRLSYGYTFGSGTRLTVV.

Note on this clone: Other DNA sequences from this sample encode an identical CDR3 as well. In nucleotides, the CDR3 is TGTGCCAGCTCACCAGACAGAAATTCACCCCTCCACTTT. The encoded protein is CASSPDRNSPLHF. The rearrangement links TRBV18 to TRBJ1-6; maybe TRBD1 (5 bases). Germline V gene data show CDR1 as KGHSH and CDR2 as LQKENI. This CDR3 spans 13 amino acids. V was pared by 2 bases and J by 7 bases, with 6 bases between.

The chain links TRBV4-3 to TRBJ1-2; a weak D match, TRBD1 (6 bases). The CDR3 extends over 15 amino acids. The V and J ends lost 1 base and 3 bases respectively, with 12 bases between them. Germline V lookup: CDR1 LGHNA, CDR2 YSLEER. The CDR3: CASSQGEDSHYGYTF. The CDR3 DNA follows: TGCGCCAGCAGCCAAGGAGAGGACAGTCACTATGGCTACACCTTC.

Only one count was recorded for this clone. The chain carries TRBV28 and TRBJ2-1; weak D call: TRBD2 (5 bases). V lost 6 bases, J lost 3 bases, and 15 bases lay in between. CDR1 MDHEN and CDR2 SYDVKM come from the germline V gene. This CDR3 region has 15 residues. The CDR3 spells CASRAGRSGYNEQFF. The CDR3 DNA sequence: TGTGCCAGCAGGGCTGGCCGCAGCGGCTACAATGAGCAGTTCTTC.